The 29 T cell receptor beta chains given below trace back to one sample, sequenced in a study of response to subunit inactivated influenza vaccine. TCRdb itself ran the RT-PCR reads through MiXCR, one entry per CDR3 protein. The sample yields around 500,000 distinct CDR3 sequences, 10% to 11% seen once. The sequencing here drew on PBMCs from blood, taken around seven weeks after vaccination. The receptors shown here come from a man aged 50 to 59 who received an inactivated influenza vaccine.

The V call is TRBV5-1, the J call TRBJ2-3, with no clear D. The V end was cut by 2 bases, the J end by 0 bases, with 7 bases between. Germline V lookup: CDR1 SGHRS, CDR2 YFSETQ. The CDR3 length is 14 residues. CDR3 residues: CASSFVDSTDTQYF. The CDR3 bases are TGCGCCAGCAGCTTCGTTGACAGCACAGATACGCAGTATTTT.

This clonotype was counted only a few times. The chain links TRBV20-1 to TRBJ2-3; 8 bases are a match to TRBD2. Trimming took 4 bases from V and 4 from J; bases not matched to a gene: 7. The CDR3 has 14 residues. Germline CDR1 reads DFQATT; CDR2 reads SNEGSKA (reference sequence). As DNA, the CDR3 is TGCAGTGCTACACTTAGCGGGAAAGCAGATACGCAGTATTTT. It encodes CSATLSGKADTQYF.

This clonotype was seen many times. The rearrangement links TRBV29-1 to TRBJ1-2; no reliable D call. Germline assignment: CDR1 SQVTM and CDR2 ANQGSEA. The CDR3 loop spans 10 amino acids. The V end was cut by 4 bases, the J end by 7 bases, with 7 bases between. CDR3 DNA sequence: TGCAGCGTTGCTGGGCTTGGCTACACCTTC. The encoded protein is CSVAGLGYTF.

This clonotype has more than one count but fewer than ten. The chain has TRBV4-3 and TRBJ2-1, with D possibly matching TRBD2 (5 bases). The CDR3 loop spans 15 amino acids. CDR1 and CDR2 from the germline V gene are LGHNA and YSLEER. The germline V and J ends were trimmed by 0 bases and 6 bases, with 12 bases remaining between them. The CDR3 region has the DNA TGCGCCAGCAGCCAAGACTCCGACTACAGCAATGAGCAGTTCTTC. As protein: CASSQDSDYSNEQFF.

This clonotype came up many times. The CDR3 loop reads CASSLPAGAGKSTDTQYF. CDR3 sequence (DNA): TGTGCCAGCAGCTTACCAGCGGGGGCCGGCAAAAGCACAGATACGCAGTATTTT. The chain has TRBV5-5 and TRBJ2-3, with TRBD2 matching 8 bases. Germline V gene data show CDR1 as SGHKS and CDR2 as YYEKEE (reference sequence). The CDR3 sequence is 18 residues long. The trim removed 2 bases at V and 0 bases at J, leaving 11 bases unmatched. The full variable domain, with the rest looked up from reference TRBV5-5 and TRBJ2-3, is DAGVTQSPTHLIKTRGQQVTLRCSPISGHKSVSWYQQVLGQGPQFIFQYYEKEERGRGNFPDRFSARQFPNYSSELNVNALLLGDSALYLCASSLPAGAGKSTDTQYFGPGTRLTVL.

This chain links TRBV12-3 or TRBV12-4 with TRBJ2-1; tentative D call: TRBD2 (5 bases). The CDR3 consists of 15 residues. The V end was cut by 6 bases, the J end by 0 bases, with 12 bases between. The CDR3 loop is CASRLQTSSYNEQFF. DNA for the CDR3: TGTGCCAGCAGATTACAAACTAGCTCCTACAATGAGCAGTTCTTC.

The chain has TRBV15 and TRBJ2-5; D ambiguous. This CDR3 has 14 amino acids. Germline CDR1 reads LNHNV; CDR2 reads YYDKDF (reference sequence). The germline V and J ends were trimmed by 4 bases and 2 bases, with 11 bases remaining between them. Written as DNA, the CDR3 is TGTGCCACCAGCATTCGGTCGGATCAAGAGACCCAGTACTTC. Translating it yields CATSIRSDQETQYF.

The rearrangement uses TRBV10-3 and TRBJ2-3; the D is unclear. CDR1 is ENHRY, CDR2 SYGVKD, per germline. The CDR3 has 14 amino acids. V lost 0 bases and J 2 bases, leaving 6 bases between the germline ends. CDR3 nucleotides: TGTGCCATCAGTGAGTCAGCCGCCACAGATACGCAGTATTTT. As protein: CAISESAATDTQYF.

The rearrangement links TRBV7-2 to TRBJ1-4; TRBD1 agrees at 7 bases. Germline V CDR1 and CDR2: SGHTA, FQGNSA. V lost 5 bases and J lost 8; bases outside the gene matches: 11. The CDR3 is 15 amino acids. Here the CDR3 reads CASSPWTGGSEKLFF. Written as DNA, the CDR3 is TGTGCCAGCAGCCCTTGGACAGGCGGAAGCGAAAAACTGTTTTTT.

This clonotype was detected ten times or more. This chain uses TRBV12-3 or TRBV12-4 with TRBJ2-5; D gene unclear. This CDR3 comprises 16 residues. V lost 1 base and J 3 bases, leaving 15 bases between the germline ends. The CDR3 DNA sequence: TGTGCCAGCAGTTTAGGTCGGCAGGCCGGAAAAGAGACCCAGTACTTC. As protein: CASSLGRQAGKETQYF.

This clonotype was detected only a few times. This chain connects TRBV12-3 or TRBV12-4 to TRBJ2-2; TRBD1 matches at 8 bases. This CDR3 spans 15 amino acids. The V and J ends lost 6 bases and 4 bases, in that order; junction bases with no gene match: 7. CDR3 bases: TGTGCCAGCAGCCCGCAGGGGGCGCGCACCGGGGAGCTGTTTTTT. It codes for CASSPQGARTGELFF.

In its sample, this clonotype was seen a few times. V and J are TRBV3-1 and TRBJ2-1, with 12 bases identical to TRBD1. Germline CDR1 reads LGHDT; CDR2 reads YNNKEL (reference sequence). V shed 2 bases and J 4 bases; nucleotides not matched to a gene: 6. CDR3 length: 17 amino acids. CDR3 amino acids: CASSQLGTGGIYNEQFF. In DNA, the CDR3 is TGTGCCAGCAGCCAACTCGGGACAGGGGGCATATACAATGAGCAGTTCTTC.

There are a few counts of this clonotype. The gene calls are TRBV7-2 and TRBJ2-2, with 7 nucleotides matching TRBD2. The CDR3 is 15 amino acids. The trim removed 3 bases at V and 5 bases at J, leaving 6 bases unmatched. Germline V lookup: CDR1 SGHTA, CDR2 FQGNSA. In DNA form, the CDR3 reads TGTGCCAGCAGCTTTTTACGGGGAGGGACCGGGGAGCTGTTTTTT. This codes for CASSFLRGGTGELFF.

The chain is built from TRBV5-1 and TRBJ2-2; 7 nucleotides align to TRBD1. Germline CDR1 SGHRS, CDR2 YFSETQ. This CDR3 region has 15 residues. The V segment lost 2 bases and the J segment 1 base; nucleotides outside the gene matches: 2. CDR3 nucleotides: TGCGCCAGCAGCTTCCGGGACAGGAACACCGGGGAGCTGTTTTTT. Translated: CASSFRDRNTGELFF.

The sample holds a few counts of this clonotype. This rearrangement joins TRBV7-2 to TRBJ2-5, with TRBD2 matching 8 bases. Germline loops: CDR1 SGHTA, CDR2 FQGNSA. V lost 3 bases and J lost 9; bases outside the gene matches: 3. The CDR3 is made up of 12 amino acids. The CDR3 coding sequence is TGTGCCAGCAGCTTTGGAGCGGGGGCCCAGTACTTC. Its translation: CASSFGAGAQYF.

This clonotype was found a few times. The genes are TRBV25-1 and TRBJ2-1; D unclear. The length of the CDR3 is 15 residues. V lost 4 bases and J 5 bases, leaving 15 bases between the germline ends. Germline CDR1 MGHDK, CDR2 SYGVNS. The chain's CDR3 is CASSGRRQLNNEQFF. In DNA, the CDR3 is TGTGCCAGCAGTGGCCGTCGGCAGTTAAACAATGAGCAGTTCTTC.

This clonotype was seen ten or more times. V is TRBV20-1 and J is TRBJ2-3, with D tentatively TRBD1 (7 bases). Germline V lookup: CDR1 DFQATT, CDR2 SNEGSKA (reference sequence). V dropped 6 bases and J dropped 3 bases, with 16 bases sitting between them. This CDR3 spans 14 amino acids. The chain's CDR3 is CSATTGSGTDTQYF. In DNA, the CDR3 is TGCAGTGCCACGACAGGGAGCGGGACAGATACGCAGTATTTT.

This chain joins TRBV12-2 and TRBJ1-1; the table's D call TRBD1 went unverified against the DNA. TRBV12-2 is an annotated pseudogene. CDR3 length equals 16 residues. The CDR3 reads CASRLGIEGANTEAFF. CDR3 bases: TGTGCAAGTCGCTTAGGAATCGAGGGCGCGAACACTGAAGCTTTCTTT.

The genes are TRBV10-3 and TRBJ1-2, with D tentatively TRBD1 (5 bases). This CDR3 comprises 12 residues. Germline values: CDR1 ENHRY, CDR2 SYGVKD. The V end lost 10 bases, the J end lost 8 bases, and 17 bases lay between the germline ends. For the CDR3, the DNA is TGTGCCACCTACGGGGGGAGGAGGGGCTACACCTTC. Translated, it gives CATYGGRRGYTF.

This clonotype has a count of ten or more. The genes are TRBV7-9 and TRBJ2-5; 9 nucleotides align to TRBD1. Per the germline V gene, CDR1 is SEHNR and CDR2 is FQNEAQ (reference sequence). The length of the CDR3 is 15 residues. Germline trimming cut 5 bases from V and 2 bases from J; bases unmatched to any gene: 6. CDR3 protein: CASSPDRGIQETQYF. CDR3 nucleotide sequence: TGTGCCAGCAGCCCAGACAGGGGGATTCAAGAGACCCAGTACTTC.

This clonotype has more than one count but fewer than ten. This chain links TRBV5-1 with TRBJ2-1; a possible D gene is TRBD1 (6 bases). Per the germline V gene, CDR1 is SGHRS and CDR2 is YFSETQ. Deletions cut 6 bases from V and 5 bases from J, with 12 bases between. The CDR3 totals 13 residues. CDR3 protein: CASTLDRNNEQFF. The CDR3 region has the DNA TGCGCCAGCACCCTGGACAGAAACAATGAGCAGTTCTTC.

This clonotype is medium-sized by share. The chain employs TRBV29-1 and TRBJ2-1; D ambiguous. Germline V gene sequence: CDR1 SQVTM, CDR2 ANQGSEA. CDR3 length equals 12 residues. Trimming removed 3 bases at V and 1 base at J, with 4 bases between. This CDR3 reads CSVDLSYNEQFF. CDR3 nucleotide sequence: TGCAGCGTTGACCTATCCTACAATGAGCAGTTCTTC.

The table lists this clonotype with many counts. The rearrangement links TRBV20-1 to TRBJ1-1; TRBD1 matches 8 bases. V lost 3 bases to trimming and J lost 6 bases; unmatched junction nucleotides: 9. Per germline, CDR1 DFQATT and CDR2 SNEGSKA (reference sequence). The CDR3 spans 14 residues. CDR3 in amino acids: CSARVGGQASEAFF. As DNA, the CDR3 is TGCAGTGCTAGGGTCGGGGGACAGGCCTCTGAAGCTTTCTTT.

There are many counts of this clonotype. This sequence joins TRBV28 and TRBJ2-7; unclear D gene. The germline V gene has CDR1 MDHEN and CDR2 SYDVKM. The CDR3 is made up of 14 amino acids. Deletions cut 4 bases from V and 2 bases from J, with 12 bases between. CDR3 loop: CASSSSLPPYEQYF. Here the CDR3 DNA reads TGTGCCAGCAGTTCGTCGCTGCCCCCCTACGAGCAGTACTTC. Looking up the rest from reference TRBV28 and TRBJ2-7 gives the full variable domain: DVKVTQSSRYLVKRTGEKVFLECVQDMDHENMFWYRQDPGLGLRLIYFSYDVKMKEKGDIPEGYSVSREKKERFSLILESASTNQTSMYLCASSSSLPPYEQYFGPGTRLTVT.

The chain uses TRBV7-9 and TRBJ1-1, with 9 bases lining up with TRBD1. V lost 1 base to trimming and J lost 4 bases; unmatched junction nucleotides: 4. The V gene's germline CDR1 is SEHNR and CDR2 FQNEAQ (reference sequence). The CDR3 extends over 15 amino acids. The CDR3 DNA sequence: TGTGCCAGCAGCTTAGGGGACAGGGCTAGCACTGAAGCTTTCTTT. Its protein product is CASSLGDRASTEAFF.

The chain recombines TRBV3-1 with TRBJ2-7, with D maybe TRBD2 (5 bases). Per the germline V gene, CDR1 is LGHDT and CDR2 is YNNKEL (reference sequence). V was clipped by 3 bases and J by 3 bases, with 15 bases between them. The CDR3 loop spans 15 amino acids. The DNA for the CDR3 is TGTGCCAGCAGCCAGCCGGGGAAATCTCTCTACGAGCAGTACTTC. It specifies CASSQPGKSLYEQYF.

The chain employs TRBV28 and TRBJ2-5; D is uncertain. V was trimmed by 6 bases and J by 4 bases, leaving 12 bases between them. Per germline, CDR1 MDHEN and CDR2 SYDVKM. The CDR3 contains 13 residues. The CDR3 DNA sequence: TGTGCCAGCAGACCCGAGACCCTAGAGACCCAGTACTTC. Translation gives CASRPETLETQYF.

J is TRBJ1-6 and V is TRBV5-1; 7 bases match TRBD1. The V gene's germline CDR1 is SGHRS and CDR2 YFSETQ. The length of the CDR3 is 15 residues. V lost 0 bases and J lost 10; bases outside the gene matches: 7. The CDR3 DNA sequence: TGCGCCAGCAGCTTGGCCGGGACAGCGGGGTCACCCCTCCACTTT. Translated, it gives CASSLAGTAGSPLHF.

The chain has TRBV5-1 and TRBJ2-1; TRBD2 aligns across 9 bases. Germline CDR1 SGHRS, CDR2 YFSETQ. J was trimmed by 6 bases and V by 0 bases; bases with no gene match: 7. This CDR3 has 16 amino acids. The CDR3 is CASSLEAGGTLNEQFF. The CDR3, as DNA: TGCGCCAGCAGCTTGGAGGCGGGAGGGACCCTCAATGAGCAGTTCTTC.